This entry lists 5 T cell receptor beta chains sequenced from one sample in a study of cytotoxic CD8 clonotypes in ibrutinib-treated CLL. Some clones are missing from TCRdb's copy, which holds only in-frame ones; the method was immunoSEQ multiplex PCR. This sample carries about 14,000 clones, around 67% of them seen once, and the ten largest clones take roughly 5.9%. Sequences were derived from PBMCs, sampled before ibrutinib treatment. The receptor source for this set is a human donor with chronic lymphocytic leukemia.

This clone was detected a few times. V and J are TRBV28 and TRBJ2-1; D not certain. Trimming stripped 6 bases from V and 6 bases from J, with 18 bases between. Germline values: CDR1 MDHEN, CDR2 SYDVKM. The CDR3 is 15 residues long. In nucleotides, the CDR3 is TGTGCCAGCAGCCCCCGCATGCCCGGGTCCAATGAGCAGTTCTTC. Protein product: CASSPRMPGSNEQFF.

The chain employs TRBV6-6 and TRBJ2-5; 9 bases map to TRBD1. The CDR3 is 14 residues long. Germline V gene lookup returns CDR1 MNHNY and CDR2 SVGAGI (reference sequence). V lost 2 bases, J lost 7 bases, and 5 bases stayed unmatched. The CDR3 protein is CASSYGGQGGTQYF. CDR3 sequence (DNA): TGTGCCAGCAGTTACGGGGGACAGGGTGGGACCCAGTACTTC.

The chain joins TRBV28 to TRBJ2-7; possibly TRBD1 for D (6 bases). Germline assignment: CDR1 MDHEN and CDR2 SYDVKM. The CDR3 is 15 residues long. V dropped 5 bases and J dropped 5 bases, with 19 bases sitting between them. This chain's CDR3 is CASSPITGWENEQYF. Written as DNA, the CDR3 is TGTGCCAGCAGTCCGATAACAGGGTGGGAAAACGAGCAGTACTTC.

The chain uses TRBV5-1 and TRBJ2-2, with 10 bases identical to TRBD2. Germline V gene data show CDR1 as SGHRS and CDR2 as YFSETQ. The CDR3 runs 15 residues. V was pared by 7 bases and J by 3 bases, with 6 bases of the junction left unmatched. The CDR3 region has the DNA TGCGCCAGCGGGGCCCTAGCGGGAGACACCGGGGAGCTGTTTTTT. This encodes CASGALAGDTGELFF.

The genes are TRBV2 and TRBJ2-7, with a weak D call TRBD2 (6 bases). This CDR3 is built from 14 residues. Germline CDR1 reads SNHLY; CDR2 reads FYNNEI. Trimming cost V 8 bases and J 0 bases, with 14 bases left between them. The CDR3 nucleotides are TGTGCCAGCGTTATGGGAGGTAGCTCCTACGAGCAGTACTTC. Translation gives CASVMGGSSYEQYF. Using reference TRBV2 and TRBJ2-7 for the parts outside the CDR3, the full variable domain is EPEVTQTPSHQVTQMGQEVILRCVPISNHLYFYWYRQILGQKVEFLVSFYNNEISEKSEIFDDQFSVERPDGSNFTLKIRSTKLEDSAMYFCASVMGGSSYEQYFGPGTRLTVT.